A selection of T cell receptor beta chains follows, all from one sample in a study of OX40 agonist ivuxolimab in advanced cancers. Profiled with immunoSEQ multiplex PCR; TCRdb holds only in-frame clones, not every one. The sample has just under 65,000 clones, 75% to 95% seen once. Material: CD4+ or CD8+ T cells sorted from blood, obtained in a trial of the OX40 agonist ivuxolimab. Every receptor here comes from an adult with an advanced solid tumor such as melanoma, head and neck, liver or kidney cancer. Each CDR3 is given with its conserved first and last residue. The D gene is left open where the match is weak. A row's size may be missing; if present it is once, few, many or a size class.

J	D	V	size	CDR3	DNA
TRBJ1-5	NA	TRBV19	NA	CASSILNNQPQHF	TGTGCCAGTAGTATATTAAACAATCAGCCCCAGCATTTT
TRBJ2-1	NA	TRBV15	NA	CATSRKGNEQFF	TGTGCCACCAGCAGGAAGGGAAATGAGCAGTTCTTC
TRBJ2-3	NA	TRBV5-4	NA	CASSFPGADADTQYF	TGTGCCAGCAGCTTCCCGGGCGCGGATGCAGATACGCAGTATTTT
TRBJ2-7	TRBD1	TRBV28	NA	CASSPGQGPTSRYEQYF	TGTGCCAGCAGTCCAGGACAGGGCCCCACGTCAAGGTACGAGCAGTACTTC
TRBJ2-7	NA	TRBV27	NA	CASRRDAGTPGQYF	TGTGCCAGCAGAAGGGACGCCGGGACACCCGGACAGTACTTC
TRBJ2-7	TRBD2	TRBV28	NA	CASSLGGRGRVGQYF	TGTGCCAGCAGTTTGGGCGGGAGGGGTAGAGTTGGGCAGTACTTC
TRBJ1-1	NA	TRBV14	few	CASSHSGANTEAFF	TGTGCCAGCAGCCATTCAGGGGCGAACACTGAAGCTTTCTTT
TRBJ1-1	TRBD1	TRBV7-3	NA	CASSSQGASTEAFF	TGTGCCAGCAGCTCACAGGGGGCCAGCACTGAAGCTTTCTTT
TRBJ1-1	NA	TRBV6-1	NA	CASRGGVNTEAFF	TGTGCCAGCAGAGGGGGGGTGAACACTGAAGCTTTCTTT
TRBJ2-7	NA	TRBV5-1	NA	CASSLEEQYF	TGCGCCAGCAGCTTGGAGGAGCAGTACTTC
TRBJ2-7	TRBD2	TRBV5-6	NA	CASSRGLAGEGYEQYF	TGTGCCAGCAGCAGGGGACTAGCGGGAGAGGGATACGAGCAGTACTTC
TRBJ2-3	NA	TRBV5-1	NA	CASSRFGQNTDTQYF	TGCGCCAGCAGCCGGTTTGGCCAGAACACAGATACGCAGTATTTT
TRBJ2-5	TRBD1	TRBV5-1	NA	CASRKTGAWETQYF	TGCGCCAGCAGAAAGACAGGGGCTTGGGAGACCCAGTACTTC
TRBJ2-1	NA	TRBV7-2	once	CASSLGGGFSYNEQFF	TGTGCCAGCAGCTTAGGTGGCGGGTTCTCCTACAATGAGCAGTTCTTC
TRBJ2-1	NA	TRBV6-5	NA	CASRGQASSYNEQFF	TGTGCCAGTCGCGGGCAGGCTAGCTCCTACAATGAGCAGTTCTTC
TRBJ2-3	NA	TRBV28	NA	CASSSPLVGGGTDTQYF	TGTGCCAGCAGTTCCCCGTTGGTGGGAGGGGGAACAGATACGCAGTATTTT
TRBJ2-5	TRBD1	TRBV2	NA	CASSADRVYQETQYF	TGTGCCAGCAGTGCGGACAGGGTGTACCAAGAGACCCAGTACTTC
TRBJ1-1	NA	TRBV29-1	NA	CSVGLGVGAFF	TGCAGCGTTGGCCTGGGCGTTGGAGCTTTCTTT
TRBJ2-1	NA	TRBV7-6	NA	CASSLARSNEQFF	TGTGCCAGCAGCTTAGCTAGGAGCAATGAGCAGTTCTTC
TRBJ2-3	TRBD2	TRBV4-1	NA	CASSQEEGTSGTDTQYF	TGCGCCAGCAGCCAGGAGGAGGGGACTAGCGGGACAGATACGCAGTATTTT
TRBJ2-5	NA	TRBV5-1	few	CASSLSFGGIAIETQYF	TGCGCCAGCAGCCTCTCTTTTGGCGGGATTGCGATTGAGACCCAGTACTTC
TRBJ2-3	TRBD1	TRBV19	once	CASTVTGGPSTDTQYF	TGTGCCAGTACCGTGACAGGGGGACCTAGCACAGATACGCAGTATTTT
TRBJ2-1	NA	TRBV10-1	NA	CASSNGGPHNEQFF	TGCGCCAGCAGCAACGGAGGGCCCCACAATGAGCAGTTCTTC
TRBJ2-7	NA	TRBV11-2	NA	CASSPRQAIASSSYEQYF	TGTGCCAGCAGCCCTAGACAGGCGATAGCTTCAAGCTCCTACGAGCAGTACTTC
TRBJ2-2	NA	TRBV9	NA	CASSVARAGELFF	TGTGCCAGCAGCGTAGCCAGGGCCGGGGAGCTGTTTTTT
TRBJ2-2	TRBD2	TRBV19	NA	CASSIASGVNTGELFF	TGTGCCAGTAGTATAGCCAGCGGGGTGAACACCGGGGAGCTGTTTTTT
TRBJ1-5	NA	TRBV28	NA	CASSLRGNSNQPQHF	TGTGCCAGCAGTTTGAGAGGGAATAGCAATCAGCCCCAGCATTTT
TRBJ2-5	TRBD1	TRBV18	NA	CASSRDRGSETQYF	TGTGCCAGCTCACGCGACAGGGGGAGTGAGACCCAGTACTTC
TRBJ2-5	TRBD1	TRBV6-6	NA	CASSRPGQGEETQYF	TGTGCCAGCAGCCGCCCGGGACAGGGGGAAGAGACCCAGTACTTC
TRBJ1-1	NA	TRBV2	NA	CASKRLMNTEAFF	TGTGCCAGCAAGAGGCTGATGAACACTGAAGCTTTCTTT
TRBJ2-7	TRBD1	TRBV29-1	NA	CSVAGQGAYEQYF	TGCAGCGTTGCTGGACAGGGGGCTTACGAGCAGTACTTC
TRBJ2-7	TRBD1	TRBV28	NA	CASSLLAGGYEQYF	TGTGCCAGCAGTTTATTGGCAGGGGGCTACGAGCAGTACTTC
TRBJ2-1	NA	TRBV28	NA	CASLMVLPQGNEQFF	TGTGCCAGCTTGATGGTCCTACCCCAGGGCAATGAGCAGTTCTTC
TRBJ2-7	NA	TRBV11-2	few	CASTTTLGVGYEQYF	TGTGCCAGCACCACCACCCTAGGGGTAGGCTACGAGCAGTACTTC
TRBJ2-3	NA	TRBV18	NA	CASSPRNSPQDTQYF	TGTGCCAGCTCACCACGGAACAGCCCCCAAGATACGCAGTATTTT
TRBJ2-6	NA	TRBV19	NA	CASSVGATGANVLTF	TGTGCCAGTAGCGTGGGGGCAACTGGGGCCAACGTCCTGACTTTC
TRBJ1-2	NA	TRBV29-1	NA	CSPYRMSYGYTF	TGCAGCCCCTATAGGATGAGCTATGGCTACACCTTC
TRBJ2-1	NA	TRBV11-2	NA	CASSPFEGLGEQFF	TGTGCCAGCAGCCCCTTCGAAGGTCTCGGTGAGCAGTTCTTC
TRBJ2-1	TRBD1	TRBV6-5	NA	CASSLEQGYNEQFF	TGTGCCAGCAGCCTAGAACAGGGGTACAATGAGCAGTTCTTC
TRBJ2-5	NA	TRBV6-1	NA	CASSELIGSQETQYF	TGTGCCAGCAGTGAATTGATAGGCAGCCAAGAGACCCAGTACTTC
TRBJ1-1	NA	TRBV19	NA	CASTQYFGGSTEAFF	TGTGCCAGTACCCAGTATTTCGGGGGCAGTACTGAAGCTTTCTTT
TRBJ1-5	NA	TRBV19	NA	CASSIEVQRNQPQHF	TGTGCCAGTAGTATAGAGGTACAGCGCAATCAGCCCCAGCATTTT
TRBJ2-4	NA	TRBV9	NA	CASKDQGDIQYF	TGTGCTAGCAAGGATCAGGGAGACATTCAGTACTTC
TRBJ2-7	NA	TRBV5-1	NA	CASSLDWDGGYEQYF	TGCGCCAGCAGTCTCGATTGGGACGGAGGTTACGAGCAGTACTTC
TRBJ2-1	NA	TRBV5-6	NA	CASSPVGKGYEQFF	TGTGCCAGCAGCCCCGTCGGGAAAGGTTATGAGCAGTTCTTC
TRBJ2-1	NA	TRBV9	NA	CASGTLGEQFF	TGTGCCAGCGGGACATTGGGCGAGCAGTTCTTC
TRBJ1-1	NA	TRBV6-5	NA	CASSYVGRNTEAFF	TGTGCCAGCAGTTACGTAGGAAGGAACACTGAAGCTTTCTTT
TRBJ2-7	TRBD1	TRBV30	NA	CAWSYRGDEQYF	TGTGCCTGGAGTTACAGGGGCGACGAGCAGTACTTC
TRBJ1-1	NA	TRBV5-5	NA	CASSLEMWAFF	TGTGCCAGCAGCTTGGAGATGTGGGCTTTCTTT
TRBJ1-2	NA	TRBV9	NA	CASSVEWGSGYTF	TGTGCCAGCAGCGTAGAGTGGGGGTCTGGCTACACCTTC
TRBJ2-1	TRBD1	TRBV5-1	NA	CASSQQGNPYNEQFF	TGCGCCAGCAGCCAACAGGGGAACCCCTACAATGAGCAGTTCTTC
TRBJ2-7	NA	TRBV18	once	CASSPNRVSSYEQYF	TGTGCCAGCTCACCAAACAGGGTGAGCTCCTACGAGCAGTACTTC
TRBJ2-1	TRBD2	TRBV2	NA	CASSVPATGTSGRGQFF	TGTGCCAGCAGTGTCCCAGCCACTGGGACTAGCGGGAGAGGGCAGTTCTTC
TRBJ2-7	NA	TRBV28	NA	CASSSGTVTYEQYF	TGTGCCAGCAGTTCCGGGACCGTTACCTACGAGCAGTACTTC
TRBJ2-3	NA	TRBV5-1	NA	CASSRRTSTDTQYF	TGCGCCAGCAGCAGACGGACAAGCACAGATACGCAGTATTTT
TRBJ1-4	TRBD1	TRBV28	NA	CASSLERGWDRKLFF	TGTGCCAGCAGTTTAGAAAGGGGGTGGGACAGAAAACTGTTTTTT
TRBJ1-5	NA	TRBV11-2	NA	CASSLGGQSNQPQHF	TGTGCCAGCAGCTTAGGGGGTCAGAGCAATCAGCCCCAGCATTTT
TRBJ2-7	NA	TRBV18	NA	CASSDGQGQYF	TGTGCCAGCTCAGACGGGCAAGGGCAGTACTTC
TRBJ2-7	NA	TRBV5-4	NA	CASGSTGREQYF	TGTGCCAGCGGATCAACAGGACGCGAGCAGTACTTC